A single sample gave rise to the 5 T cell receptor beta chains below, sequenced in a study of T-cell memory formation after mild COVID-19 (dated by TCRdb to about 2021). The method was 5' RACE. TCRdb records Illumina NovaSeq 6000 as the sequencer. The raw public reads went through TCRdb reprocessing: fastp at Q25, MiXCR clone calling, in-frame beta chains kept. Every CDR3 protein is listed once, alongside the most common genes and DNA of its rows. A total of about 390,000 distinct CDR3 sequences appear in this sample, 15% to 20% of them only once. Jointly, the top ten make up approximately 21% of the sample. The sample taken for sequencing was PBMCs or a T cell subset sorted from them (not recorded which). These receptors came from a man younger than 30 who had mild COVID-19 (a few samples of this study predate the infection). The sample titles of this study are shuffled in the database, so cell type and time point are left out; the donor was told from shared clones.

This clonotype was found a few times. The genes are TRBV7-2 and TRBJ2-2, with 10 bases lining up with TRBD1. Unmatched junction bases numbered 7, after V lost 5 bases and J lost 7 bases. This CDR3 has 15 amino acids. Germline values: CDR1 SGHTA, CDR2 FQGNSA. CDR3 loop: CASSPGTGADGELFF. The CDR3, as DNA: TGTGCCAGCAGCCCTGGGACAGGGGCGGACGGGGAGCTGTTTTTT.

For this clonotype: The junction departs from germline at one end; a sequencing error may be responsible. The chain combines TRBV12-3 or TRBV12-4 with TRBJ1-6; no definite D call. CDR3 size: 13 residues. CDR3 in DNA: TGTGCCAGCAGTTTCGATCTAAATTCACCCATCCACTTT. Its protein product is CASSFDLNSPIHF.

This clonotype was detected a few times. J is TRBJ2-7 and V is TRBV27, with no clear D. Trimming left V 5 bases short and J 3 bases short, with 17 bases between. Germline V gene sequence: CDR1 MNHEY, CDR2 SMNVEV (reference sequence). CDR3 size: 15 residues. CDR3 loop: CASSPAAVLDYEQYF. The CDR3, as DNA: TGTGCCAGCAGTCCCGCCGCCGTCCTGGACTACGAGCAGTACTTC.

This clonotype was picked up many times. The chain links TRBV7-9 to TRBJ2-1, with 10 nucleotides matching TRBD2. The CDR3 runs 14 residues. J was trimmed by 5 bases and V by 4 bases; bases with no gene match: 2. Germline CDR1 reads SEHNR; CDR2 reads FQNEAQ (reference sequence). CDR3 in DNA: TGTGCCAGCAGCTCCGGACTAGCGGACAATGAGCAGTTCTTC. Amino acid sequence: CASSSGLADNEQFF.

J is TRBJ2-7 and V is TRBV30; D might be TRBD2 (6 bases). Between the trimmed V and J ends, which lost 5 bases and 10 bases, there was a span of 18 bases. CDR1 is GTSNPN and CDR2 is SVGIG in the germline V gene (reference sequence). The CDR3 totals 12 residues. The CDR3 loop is CAWGTAGKVQYF. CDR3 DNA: TGTGCCTGGGGGACCGCGGGGAAGGTTCAGTACTTC.